The 14 T cell receptor beta chains in this list originate from one sample, sequenced in a study of T cell responses to AZD1222 COVID-19 vaccine. Assay used: immunoSEQ multiplex PCR; TCRdb lists only in-frame clones, some missing. The sample consists of approximately 90,000 clones, around 91% of them appearing once. The sequenced sample was peripheral blood, obtained 28 days after the second AZD1222 dose. These receptors originate from an adult who received the AZD1222 COVID-19 vaccine.

V is TRBV28 and J is TRBJ1-1; possible D gene TRBD1, 5 bases. The CDR3 has 13 amino acids. V was shortened by 10 bases and J by 1 base, with 13 bases between the two germline ends. CDR1 and CDR2 (germline): MDHEN, SYDVKM. DNA of the CDR3: TGTGCCATCCGCCAGGGCCCGAACACTGAAGCTTTCTTT. Amino acid sequence: CAIRQGPNTEAFF.

In its sample, this clone was seen once. One end of the junction does not line up with germline, which may come from a read error. The gene calls are TRBV7-7 and TRBJ2-5, with TRBD2 matching over 8 bases. Germline loops: CDR1 SSHAT, CDR2 FNYEAQ (reference sequence). The length of the CDR3 is 14 residues. The chain's CDR3 is CASSPGGATETQYF. For the CDR3, the DNA is TGTGCTAGCAGCCCCGGGGGGGCTACGGAGACCCAGTACTTC.

This clone was observed a few times. V is TRBV18 and J is TRBJ1-1, with 9 bases identical to TRBD1. Losses at the gene ends were 2 bases for V and 5 bases for J; bases not matched to a gene: 6. CDR3 length: 15 residues. The V gene's germline CDR1 is KGHSH and CDR2 LQKENI. CDR3 region: CASSPNRDRVTEAFF. In DNA form, the CDR3 reads TGTGCCAGCTCACCAAACCGGGACAGGGTGACTGAAGCTTTCTTT.

This clone has a single count. The chain employs TRBV6-5 and TRBJ1-2; D ambiguous. This CDR3 is 10 amino acids long. The germline CDR1 and CDR2 sequences are MNHEY and SVGAGI. Deletions cut 9 bases from V and 2 bases from J, with 4 bases between. The CDR3 loop reads CASYNYGYTF. The CDR3 DNA follows: TGTGCCAGTTACAACTATGGCTACACCTTC.

J is TRBJ1-2 and V is TRBV24-1, with D maybe TRBD1 (6 bases). This CDR3 region has 14 residues. V lost 4 bases and J 4 bases, leaving 12 bases between the germline ends. The germline V gene encodes CDR1 KGHDR and CDR2 SFDVKD. The CDR3 DNA is TGTGCCACCAGTGACCCACAGGGAATCTATGGCTACACCTTC. This codes for CATSDPQGIYGYTF.

The chain couples TRBV27 to TRBJ2-7; 10 bases match TRBD1. V lost 4 bases and J lost 4; bases outside the gene matches: 4. The CDR3 covers 14 residues. The germline CDR1 and CDR2 sequences are MNHEY and SMNVEV (reference sequence). This chain's CDR3 is CASSSRQGAYEQYF. CDR3 nucleotide sequence: TGTGCCAGCAGTTCGCGACAGGGGGCATACGAGCAGTACTTC.

This chain connects TRBV6-5 to TRBJ1-4; D ambiguous. The CDR3 extends over 12 amino acids. V lost 5 bases to trimming and J lost 5 bases, with 6 bases between them. Per germline, CDR1 MNHEY and CDR2 SVGAGI. CDR3 DNA sequence: TGTGCCAGCAGTAGACTGAATGAAAAACTGTTTTTT. Translating gives CASSRLNEKLFF.

J is TRBJ1-1 and V is TRBV28; D unclear. Between the trimmed V and J ends, which lost 5 bases and 1 base, there was a span of 8 bases. CDR3 length: 13 amino acids. Germline assignment: CDR1 MDHEN and CDR2 SYDVKM. DNA for the CDR3: TGTGCCAGCAGTAAGGACTGGAACACTGAAGCTTTCTTT. This codes for CASSKDWNTEAFF.

Here the CDR3 DNA reads TGCGCCAGCAGCCAAGGAGGAAGGGGTTGGGCTGGTGGCTACACCTTC. This gives the protein CASSQGGRGWAGGYTF. V gene TRBV5-1 combines with J gene TRBJ1-2; a weak D match, TRBD1 (5 bases). V lost 4 bases and J lost 7, with 23 bases in between. This CDR3 contains 16 residues. Germline-derived CDR1 and CDR2 are SGHRS and YFSETQ.

The J gene is TRBJ2-3, the V gene TRBV21-1; the table's D call of TRBD1 was not tested on the DNA. TRBV21-1 represents a pseudogene. There are 11 residues in the CDR3. The CDR3 sequence is CASRQGDTQYF. The CDR3 region has the DNA TGTGCCAGCAGACAGGGAGATACGCAGTATTTT.

The V gene is TRBV6-2 or TRBV6-3, the J gene TRBJ1-1; D ambiguous. The CDR3 covers 13 residues. Trimming left V 3 bases short and J 0 bases short, with 5 bases between. Germline CDR1 and CDR2: MNHEY and SVGEGT. The DNA for the CDR3 is TGTGCCAGCAGTTATCGGGTGAACACTGAAGCTTTCTTT. Residues: CASSYRVNTEAFF.

The chain is built from TRBV19 and TRBJ1-5; possible D gene TRBD1, 5 bases. Deletions cut 8 bases from V and 9 bases from J, with 29 bases between. This CDR3 contains 17 residues. Germline CDR1 is LNHDA and CDR2 is SQIVND (reference sequence). The chain's CDR3 is CASFGRTGWVKERPQHF. CDR3 in DNA: TGTGCCAGTTTTGGTCGTACAGGTTGGGTCAAGGAGCGGCCCCAGCATTTT.

The chain is built from TRBV2 and TRBJ1-5; perhaps TRBD1 as D (5 bases). The ends were cut back, 11 bases at V and 5 bases at J, with 19 bases in the middle. Germline CDR1 and CDR2: SNHLY and FYNNEI. The CDR3 sequence is 14 residues long. CDR3 sequence reads: CAGSPYRTDQPQHF. For the CDR3, the DNA is TGTGCCGGTTCTCCTTACAGGACCGATCAGCCCCAGCATTTT.

The rearrangement links TRBV28 to TRBJ1-1, with D perhaps matching TRBD1 (5 bases). The CDR3 has 16 residues. V was cut by 7 bases and J by 2 bases, with 20 bases left in between. In germline, CDR1 is MDHEN, CDR2 SYDVKM. The DNA of the CDR3 is TGTGCCAGCATCCCCTCATGGGTAGGGGATAACACTGAAGCTTTCTTT. This encodes CASIPSWVGDNTEAFF.